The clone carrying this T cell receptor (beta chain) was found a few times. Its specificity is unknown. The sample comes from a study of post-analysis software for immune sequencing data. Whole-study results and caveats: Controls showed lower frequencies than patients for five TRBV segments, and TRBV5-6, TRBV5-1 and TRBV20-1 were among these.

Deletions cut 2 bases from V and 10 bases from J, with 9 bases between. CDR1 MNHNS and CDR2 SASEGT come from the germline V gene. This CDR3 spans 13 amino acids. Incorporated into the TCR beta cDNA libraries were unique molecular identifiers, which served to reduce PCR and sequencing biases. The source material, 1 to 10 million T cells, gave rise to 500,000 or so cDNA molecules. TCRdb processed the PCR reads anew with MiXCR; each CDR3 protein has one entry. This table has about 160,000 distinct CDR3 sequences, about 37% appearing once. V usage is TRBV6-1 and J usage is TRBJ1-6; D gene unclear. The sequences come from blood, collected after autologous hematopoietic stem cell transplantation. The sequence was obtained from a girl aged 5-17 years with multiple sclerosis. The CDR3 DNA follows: TGTGCCAGCAGTGAAAGAGGGCTATCACCCCTCCACTTT. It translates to CASSERGLSPLHF.